Shown below are 7 T cell receptor beta chains from a single sample sequenced in a study of shared T cell receptors in the human thymus. Method: immunoSEQ multiplex PCR; TCRdb's copy keeps in-frame clones and lacks some. The sample consists of about 400,000 clones, approximately 95% of them appearing once. The material sequenced was thymocytes. The receptors shown here come from a human donor.

The chain has TRBV5-6 and TRBJ2-1; D remains ambiguous. The CDR3 loop spans 16 amino acids. V lost 1 base, J lost 8 bases, and 19 bases lay in between. Germline CDR1 SGHDT, CDR2 YYEEEE. The chain's CDR3 is CASSLSMTSFPHEQFF. In nucleotides, the CDR3 is TGTGCCAGCAGCTTGTCGATGACCAGCTTCCCCCATGAGCAGTTCTTC.

The genes are TRBV5-1 and TRBJ2-1; D is possibly TRBD1 (6 bases). CDR1 is SGHRS, CDR2 YFSETQ, per germline. This CDR3 has 13 residues. Trimming took 4 bases from V and 6 from J, leaving 11 bases between them. The CDR3 DNA follows: TGCGCCAGCAGCCCCTGGGACACCAATGAGCAGTTCTTC. Its protein product is CASSPWDTNEQFF.

This chain connects TRBV7-2 to TRBJ2-1; D remains unclear. In germline, CDR1 is SGHTA, CDR2 FQGNSA. V lost 1 base, J lost 4 bases, and 8 bases lay in between. The CDR3 contains 14 residues. The DNA for the CDR3 is TGTGCCAGCAGCTTAGGAGGACCTTACAATGAGCAGTTCTTC. Translating it yields CASSLGGPYNEQFF.

The chain has TRBV28 and TRBJ2-3; TRBD2 matches 9 bases. The CDR3 runs 16 residues. Germline V lookup: CDR1 MDHEN, CDR2 SYDVKM. The ends lost 3 bases at V and 2 bases at J; junction bases unmatched: 6. The CDR3, as DNA: TGTGCCAGCAGTTTTAGTGAGCGGGGGGACACAGATACGCAGTATTTT. Its translation is CASSFSERGDTDTQYF.

Here the CDR3 reads CASSSTGLPIVETQYF. DNA for the CDR3: TGTGCCAGCAGTTCAACCGGACTACCTATTGTGGAGACCCAGTACTTC. J is TRBJ2-5 and V is TRBV6-6; possibly TRBD2 for D (6 bases). CDR1 and CDR2 (germline): MNHNY, SVGAGI (reference sequence). Trimming removed 4 bases at V and 5 bases at J, with 20 bases between. The length of the CDR3 is 16 residues.

This chain joins TRBV27 and TRBJ2-3, with TRBD1 matching 8 bases. The CDR3 is made up of 16 amino acids. Per the germline V gene, CDR1 is MNHEY and CDR2 is SMNVEV (reference sequence). Trimming removed 3 bases from V and 0 bases from J; junction bases left unmatched: 5. CDR3 residues: CASSFRGRASTDTQYF. CDR3 sequence (DNA): TGTGCCAGCAGTTTCAGGGGGCGGGCTAGCACAGATACGCAGTATTTT.

V usage is TRBV28 and J usage is TRBJ2-1; possible D gene TRBD2, 5 bases. The CDR3 extends over 15 amino acids. CDR1 is MDHEN, CDR2 SYDVKM, per germline. V was clipped by 6 bases and J by 2 bases, with 14 bases between them. The DNA of the CDR3 is TGTGCCAGCAGGGCCCCCCGCGGGCCCTACAATGAGCAGTTCTTC. Amino acid sequence: CASRAPRGPYNEQFF.